The subject of this entry is one TCR beta chain. This sample is drawn from a study of T cell responses to AZD1222 COVID-19 vaccine. The CDR3 spans 13 residues. The V gene end was trimmed by 4 bases and the J gene end by 5 bases; junction bases not matched to a gene: 1. CDR1 and CDR2 from the germline V gene are SEHNR and FQNEAQ (reference sequence). The method was immunoSEQ multiplex PCR; TCRdb's version includes in-frame clones alone and lacks a portion of them. There are more than 50,000 clones in the sample; roughly 86% occur only once, and approximately 2.4% lies in the top ten. The sequenced sample was peripheral blood, obtained 28 days after the second AZD1222 dose. The origin of this receptor is an adult who received the AZD1222 COVID-19 vaccine. The chain uses TRBV7-9 and TRBJ1-1; 10 positions match TRBD1. CDR3 region: CASSSDRGTEAFF. CDR3 nucleotides: TGTGCCAGCAGCTCGGACAGGGGGACTGAAGCTTTCTTT. The variable domain in full, completed from reference TRBV7-9 and TRBJ1-1, reads DTGVSQNPRHKITKRGQNVTFRCDPISEHNRLYWYRQTLGQGPEFLTYFQNEAQLEKSRLLSDRFSAERPKGSFSTLEIQRTEQGDSAMYLCASSSDRGTEAFFGQGTRLTVV.